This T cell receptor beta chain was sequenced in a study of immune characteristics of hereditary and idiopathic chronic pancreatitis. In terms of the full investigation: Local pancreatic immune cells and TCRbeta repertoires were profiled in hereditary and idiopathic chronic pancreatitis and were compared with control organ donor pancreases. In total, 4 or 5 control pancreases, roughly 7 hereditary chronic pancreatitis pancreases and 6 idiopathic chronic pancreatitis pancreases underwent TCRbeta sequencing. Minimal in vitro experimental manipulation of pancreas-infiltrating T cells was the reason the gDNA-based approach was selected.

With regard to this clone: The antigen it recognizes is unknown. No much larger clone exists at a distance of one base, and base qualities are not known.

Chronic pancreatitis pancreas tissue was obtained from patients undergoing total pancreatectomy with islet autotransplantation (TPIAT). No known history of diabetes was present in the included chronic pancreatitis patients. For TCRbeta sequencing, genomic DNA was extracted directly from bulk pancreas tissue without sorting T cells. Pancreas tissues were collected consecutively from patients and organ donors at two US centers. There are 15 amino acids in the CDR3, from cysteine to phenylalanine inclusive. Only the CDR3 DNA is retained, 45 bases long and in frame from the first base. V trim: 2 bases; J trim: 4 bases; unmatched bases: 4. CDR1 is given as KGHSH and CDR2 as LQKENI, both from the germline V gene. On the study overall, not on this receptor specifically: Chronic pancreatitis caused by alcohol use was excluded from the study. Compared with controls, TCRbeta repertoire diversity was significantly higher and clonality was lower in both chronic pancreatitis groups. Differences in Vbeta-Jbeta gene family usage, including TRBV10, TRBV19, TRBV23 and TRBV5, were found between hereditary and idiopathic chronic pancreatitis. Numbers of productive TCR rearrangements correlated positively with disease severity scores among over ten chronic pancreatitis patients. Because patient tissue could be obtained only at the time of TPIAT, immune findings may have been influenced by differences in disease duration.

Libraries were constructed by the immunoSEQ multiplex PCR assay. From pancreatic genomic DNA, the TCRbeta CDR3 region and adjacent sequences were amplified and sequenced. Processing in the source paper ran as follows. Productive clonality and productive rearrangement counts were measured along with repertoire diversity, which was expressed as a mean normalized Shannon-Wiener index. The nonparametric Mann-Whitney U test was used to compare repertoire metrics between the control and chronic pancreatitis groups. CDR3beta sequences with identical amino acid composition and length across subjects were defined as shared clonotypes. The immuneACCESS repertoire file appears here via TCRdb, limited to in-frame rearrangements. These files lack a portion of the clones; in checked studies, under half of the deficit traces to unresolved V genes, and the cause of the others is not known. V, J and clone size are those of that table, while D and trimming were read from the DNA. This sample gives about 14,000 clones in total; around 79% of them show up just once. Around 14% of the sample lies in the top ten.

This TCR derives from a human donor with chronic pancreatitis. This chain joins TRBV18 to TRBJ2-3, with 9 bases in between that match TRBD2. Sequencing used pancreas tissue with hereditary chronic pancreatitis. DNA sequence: TGTGCCAGCTCACCAGTGCGGACTAGCGCAGATACGCAGTATTTT. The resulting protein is CASSPVRTSADTQYF.